A selection of T cell receptor beta chains follows, all from one sample in a study of T cell responses to AZD1222 COVID-19 vaccine. Method: immunoSEQ multiplex PCR; TCRdb's copy keeps in-frame clones and lacks some. Found here are tens of thousands of clones, roughly 90% of them singletons; the top ten hold under 4%. The input for sequencing was peripheral blood, taken on day 0 of AZD1222 vaccination. These receptors were collected from an adult in good health. The CDR3 runs from the conserved cysteine through the conserved F or W. D genes are given only for firm matches.

V | D | CDR3
TRBV11-2 | . | CASSARVSREAFF
TRBV6-1 | TRBD1 | CASSESGQVWVYGYTF
TRBV28 | . | CASSSDSVQETQYF
TRBV7-2 | . | CASSSAGQPGANVLTF
TRBV4-1 | . | CASSPAMGSGNTIYF
TRBV5-1 | TRBD1 | CASSLALGGSDTQYF
TRBV14 | . | CASSQDTGVSTDTQYF
TRBV6-5 | . | CASSRQGATRELFF
TRBV7-9 | . | CASSSAGGAVLQPQHF
TRBV6-5 | . | CASTRAVGSYNEQFF
TRBV13 | TRBD1 | CASSLDRGNSPLHF
TRBV2 | . | CASSDVGVPQPQHF
TRBV28 | . | CASSFQYEKLFF
TRBV11-3 | . | CASSLASWGSYNEQFF
TRBV14 | . | CASSHHLTGQLNSPLHF
TRBV4-1 | . | CASSQSTGMGNTIYF
TRBV24-1 | . | CATKQAWGNQPQHF
TRBV28 | TRBD1 | CASSYRTGNNQPQHF
TRBV24-1 | TRBD2 | CATSDPRSLAAAQETQYF
TRBV4-2 | . | CASSQVATLYNSPLHF
TRBV28 | . | CASSPDPYEQYF
TRBV30 | . | CAFGALTGSYEQYF
TRBV5-4 | . | CASSTGTEGYTF
TRBV12-5 | . | CASGREVGEAFF
TRBV5-1 | TRBD1 | CASSPDRARYEQYF
TRBV5-1 | TRBD2 | CASSRAGGSYEQYF
TRBV7-2 | TRBD2 | CASSSLTSGREETQYF
TRBV19 | TRBD2 | CASSRLAGGVGEQFF
TRBV5-5 | . | CASSTVGFNSPLHF
TRBV23-1 | . | CASSRGDYGSYEQYF
TRBV7-3 | . | CASSAYRGGEQYF
TRBV5-1 | . | CASRRDLSYEQYF
TRBV28 | TRBD1 | CASLPGQGNSPLHF
TRBV28 | . | CATAGQNTGELFF